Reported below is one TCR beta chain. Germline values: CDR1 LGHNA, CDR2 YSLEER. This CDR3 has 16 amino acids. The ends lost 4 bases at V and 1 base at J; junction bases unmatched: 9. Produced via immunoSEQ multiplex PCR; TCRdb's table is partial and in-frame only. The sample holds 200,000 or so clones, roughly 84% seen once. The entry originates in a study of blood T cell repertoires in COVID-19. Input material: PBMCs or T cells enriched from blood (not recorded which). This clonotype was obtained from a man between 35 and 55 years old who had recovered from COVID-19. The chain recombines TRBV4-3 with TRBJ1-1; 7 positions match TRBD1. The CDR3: CASSPYSGTANTEAFF. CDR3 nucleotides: TGCGCCAGCAGCCCATACTCCGGGACAGCGAACACTGAAGCTTTCTTT.